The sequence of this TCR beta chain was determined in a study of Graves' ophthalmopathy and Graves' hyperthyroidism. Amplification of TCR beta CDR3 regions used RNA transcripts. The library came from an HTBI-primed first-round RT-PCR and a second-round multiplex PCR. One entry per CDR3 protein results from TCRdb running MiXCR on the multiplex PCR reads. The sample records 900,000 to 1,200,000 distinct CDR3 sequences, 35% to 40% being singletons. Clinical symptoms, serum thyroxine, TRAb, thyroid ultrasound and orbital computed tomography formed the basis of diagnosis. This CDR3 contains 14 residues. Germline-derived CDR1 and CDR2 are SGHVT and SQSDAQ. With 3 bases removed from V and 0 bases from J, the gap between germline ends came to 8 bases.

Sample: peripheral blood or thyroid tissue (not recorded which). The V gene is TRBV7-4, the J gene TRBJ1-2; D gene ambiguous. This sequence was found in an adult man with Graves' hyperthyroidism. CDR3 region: CASSFDSANYGYTF. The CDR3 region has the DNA TGTGCCAGCAGCTTCGATTCAGCTAACTATGGCTACACCTTC.